This T cell receptor beta chain was observed in a study of cytomegalovirus exposure and HLA in healthy donors. Germline V gives CDR1 MNHEY, CDR2 SMNVEV (reference sequence). V was clipped by 2 bases and J by 2 bases, with 16 bases between them. The CDR3 loop spans 16 amino acids. 60 Vbeta and 13 Jbeta primers were used in PCR. Here immunoSEQ multiplex PCR was the method, and the copy in TCRdb shows in-frame clones only, minus some. The data show 100,000 to 150,000 clones, with 60% to 80% seen just once and 3% to 3.5% held by the top ten. V gene TRBV27 combines with J gene TRBJ2-7, with unresolved D. Sequencing was performed on PBMCs. This clonotype was sampled from a woman aged 45 to 65 in good health and CMV-seronegative. The CDR3 region is CASSLKVPQPAYEQYF. CDR3 nucleotides: TGTGCCAGCAGTTTAAAAGTTCCACAGCCTGCCTACGAGCAGTACTTC.